The 21 T cell receptor beta chains below were found in one sample sequenced in a study of metastatic and nonmetastatic thyroid tumors. TCRdb reprocessed the PCR reads via MiXCR. The sample holds about 17,000 clones, approximately 29% seen once. Thyroid surgery was performed in patients who had received no treatment beforehand. Source material: tumor tissue. Every receptor here comes from a male donor with papillary thyroid cancer or a benign thyroid nodule (not recorded which). Some clones in this sample may be carry-over from other donors' samples.

Many counts were recorded for this clone. CDR3 in DNA: TGTGCCAGCAGGAGGGACTCTTGGAACACTGAAGCTTTCTTT. Its translation: CASRRDSWNTEAFF. The chain is built from TRBV6-4 and TRBJ1-1; TRBD1 might be the D (5 bases). CDR3 length equals 14 residues. V lost 6 bases and J lost 1, with 12 bases in between. Germline assignment: CDR1 MRHNA and CDR2 SNTAGT.

The chain is built from TRBV6-1 and TRBJ2-7; D assignment may be TRBD1 or TRBD2 (5 bases each). Looked up from germline, CDR1 is MNHNS and CDR2 is SASEGT. This CDR3 spans 13 amino acids. Trimming stripped 8 bases from V and 2 bases from J, with 13 bases between. CDR3 bases: TGTGCCAGCTGCGAGGGGCGCCCCTACGAGCAGTACTTC. Its protein product is CASCEGRPYEQYF.

This chain connects TRBV28 to TRBJ1-5, with D perhaps TRBD1 (6 bases). Between the trimmed V and J ends, which lost 3 bases and 7 bases, there was a span of 13 bases. Germline CDR1 is MDHEN and CDR2 is SYDVKM. This CDR3 region has 14 residues. The CDR3 sequence is CASSFPRGHQPQHF. Written as DNA, the CDR3 is TGTGCCAGCAGTTTCCCTCGGGGGCACCAGCCCCAGCATTTT.

The sample holds many counts of this clone. The chain recombines TRBV19 with TRBJ2-1; TRBD2 agrees at 14 bases. The CDR3 is made up of 17 amino acids. J lost 0 bases, V lost 10 bases, and 8 bases had no gene match. Germline assignment: CDR1 LNHDA and CDR2 SQIVND (reference sequence). The CDR3 nucleotides read TGTGCCACCCCGGGACTAGCGGGGGTCCCCTCCTACAATGAGCAGTTCTTC. Translated, it gives CATPGLAGVPSYNEQFF.

As concerns this clone: One base away lies a much larger clone, so this may be a sequencing read error. The gene calls are TRBV6-4 and TRBJ1-2; D ambiguous. In germline, CDR1 is MRHNA, CDR2 SNTAGT. V was clipped by 6 bases and J by 7 bases, with 18 bases between them. The CDR3 loop spans 14 amino acids. The CDR3 sequence: CASRCPGSGVGYTF. Written as DNA, the CDR3 is TGTGCCAGCAGGTGTCCCGGTAGTGGTGTTGGCTACACCTTC.

There are many counts of this clone. J is TRBJ2-1 and V is TRBV28; a possible D gene is TRBD2 (6 bases). CDR1 MDHEN and CDR2 SYDVKM come from the germline V gene. Trimming took 6 bases from V and 1 from J, leaving 13 bases between them. The CDR3 contains 15 residues. The DNA for the CDR3 is TGTGCCAGCAGAACGATAGCGGCTTCCTACAATGAGCAGTTCTTC. Its protein is CASRTIAASYNEQFF.

For this clone: A much larger clone sits a single nucleotide away, making a read error possible. The sample contains more than one DNA sequence encoding this CDR3. This chain connects TRBV5-1 to TRBJ1-1, with D maybe TRBD1 (6 bases). Germline V gene data show CDR1 as SGHRS and CDR2 as YFSETQ. The CDR3 has 13 amino acids. CDR3 loop: CASTIQGNTEAFF. The CDR3 coding sequence is TGCGCCAGCACCATCCAGGGGAACACCGAAGCTTTCTTT. The full variable domain, rest sourced from reference TRBV5-1 and TRBJ1-1, is KAGVTQTPRYLIKTRGQQVTLSCSPISGHRSVSWYQQTPGQGLQFLFEYFSETQRNKGNFPGRFSGRQFSNSRSEMNVSTLELGDSALYLCASTIQGNTEAFFGQGTRLTVV.

V usage is TRBV2 and J usage is TRBJ2-1; TRBD2 matches at 12 bases. J lost 7 bases, V lost 6 bases, and 10 bases had no gene match. Germline V CDR1 and CDR2: SNHLY, FYNNEI. The CDR3 is 16 amino acids. The CDR3 DNA reads TGTGCCAGCAGAGCACTACTAGCGGGAGGTATGAATGAGCAGTTCTTC. This translates into CASRALLAGGMNEQFF.

Concerning this clone: Since a much larger clone is just one base distant, this may be a read error. The sample contains more than one DNA sequence encoding this CDR3. V is TRBV7-9 and J is TRBJ1-6, with D perhaps matching TRBD1 (5 bases). Between the trimmed V and J ends, which lost 5 bases and 7 bases, there was a span of 12 bases. Germline assignment: CDR1 SEHNR and CDR2 FQNEAQ (reference sequence). The CDR3 runs to 14 residues. This CDR3 reads CASSEGQANSPLHF. CDR3 bases: TGTGCCAGCAGCGAAGGACAAGCCAATTCACCCCTCCACTTT.

This clone was counted between two and nine times. The chain employs TRBV3-1 and TRBJ2-5, with TRBD1 matching 8 bases. This CDR3 is 16 amino acids long. Unmatched junction bases numbered 7, after V lost 0 bases and J lost 4 bases. CDR1 and CDR2 (germline): LGHDT, YNNKEL (reference sequence). CDR3 residues: CASSQDRGQGTETQYF. The CDR3 DNA reads TGTGCCAGCAGCCAAGATCGCGGACAGGGAACAGAGACCCAGTACTTC.

The rearrangement links TRBV19 to TRBJ1-6; D gene uncertain. The V end was cut by 4 bases, the J end by 12 bases, with 13 bases between. CDR3 length: 13 amino acids. CDR1 is LNHDA and CDR2 is SQIVND in the germline V gene (reference sequence). CDR3 amino acids: CASSRAALEPLHF. The CDR3 coding sequence is TGTGCCAGTAGTAGGGCAGCGTTGGAACCCCTCCACTTT.

In its sample, this clone was seen a few times. The junction differs from germline at one of its ends, possibly a read error. The J gene is TRBJ1-2, the V gene TRBV6-2 or TRBV6-3, with no clear D. The CDR3 runs to 16 residues. Germline V gene lookup returns CDR1 MNHEY and CDR2 SVGEGT. CDR3 amino acids: CASSYSGYVGNCGYTF. CDR3 DNA: TGTGCCAGCAGTTACTCAGGCTATGTAGGGAACTGTGGCTACACCTTC.

The rearrangement joins TRBV5-5 to TRBJ1-2; D may be TRBD1 (5 bases). This CDR3 comprises 14 residues. With 0 bases removed from V and 4 bases from J, the gap between germline ends came to 10 bases. The germline CDR1 and CDR2 sequences are SGHKS and YYEKEE (reference sequence). The CDR3 bases are TGTGCCAGCAGCTTGGAAGGGGAGGGCTATGGCTACACCTTC. Amino acids: CASSLEGEGYGYTF.

The V gene is TRBV30, the J gene TRBJ1-6, with D uncertain. CDR3 length: 14 residues. Trimming shortened V by 1 base and J by 9 bases, and 13 bases separated the two germline ends. Germline V lookup: CDR1 GTSNPN, CDR2 SVGIG (reference sequence). In nucleotides, the CDR3 is TGTGCCTGGAGTGGGGTCCGTGTCGTTTCACCCCTCCACTTT. As protein: CAWSGVRVVSPLHF.

This clone was counted between two and nine times. The chain recombines TRBV12-3 or TRBV12-4 with TRBJ1-1; D gene uncertain. Trimming took off 3 bases at V and 0 bases at J, with 8 bases between the two ends. The CDR3 consists of 14 residues. This CDR3 reads CASSFGGLNTEAFF. The CDR3 bases are TGTGCCAGCAGTTTTGGAGGGCTGAACACTGAAGCTTTCTTT.

This clone has only a few counts. V gene TRBV6-1 combines with J gene TRBJ2-1; D gene unclear. V was shortened by 2 bases and J by 7 bases, with 6 bases between the two germline ends. This CDR3 has 12 residues. Germline CDR1 and CDR2: MNHNS and SASEGT. The CDR3 DNA sequence: TGTGCCAGCAGTGAACAAATAAATGAGCAGTTCTTC. It yields the protein CASSEQINEQFF.

This clone has just a few counts. The chain is built from TRBV19 and TRBJ2-3; D is unresolved. CDR3 length: 12 residues. Germline CDR1 and CDR2: LNHDA and SQIVND (reference sequence). Trimming pared 8 bases from V and 5 bases from J, leaving 11 bases between. The chain's CDR3 is CASWALGDTQYF. The CDR3, as DNA: TGTGCCAGTTGGGCCTTGGGAGATACGCAGTATTTT.

This chain connects TRBV7-2 to TRBJ1-1; D gene uncertain. Per germline, CDR1 SGHTA and CDR2 FQGNSA. V was pared by 5 bases and J by 4 bases, with 14 bases between. This CDR3 comprises 14 residues. The DNA of the CDR3 is TGTGCCAGCAGCGAGATAGGTGGGAGCACTGAAGCTTTCTTT. This translates into CASSEIGGSTEAFF.

The chain couples TRBV27 to TRBJ1-6; D is unclear. This CDR3 contains 15 residues. Trimming took off 3 bases at V and 10 bases at J, with 16 bases between the two ends. Germline V gene data show CDR1 as MNHEY and CDR2 as SMNVEV (reference sequence). CDR3 region: CASSFSSGSGSPLHF. The DNA for the CDR3 is TGTGCCAGCAGTTTCAGCAGCGGCTCCGGATCACCCCTCCACTTT.

With respect to this clone: Its ends do not fully match the called genes, so a read error is possible. The chain is built from TRBV14 and TRBJ1-2, with a weak D call TRBD1 (5 bases). CDR3 length equals 17 residues. CDR1 and CDR2 (germline): SGHDN, FVKESK. Here the CDR3 reads CASSHTPGACVNDGYTF. CDR3 DNA: TGTGCCAGCAGCCATACCCCCGGGGCATGTGTTAACGATGGCTACACCTTC.

In its sample, this clone was seen many times. The chain uses TRBV27 and TRBJ1-1, with D perhaps matching TRBD1 (5 bases). In germline, CDR1 is MNHEY, CDR2 SMNVEV (reference sequence). V dropped 4 bases and J dropped 5 bases, with 14 bases sitting between them. CDR3 size: 14 residues. In nucleotides, the CDR3 is TGTGCCAGCAGTTCCGGGGGAGGTGGGACTGAAGCTTTCTTT. Its translation: CASSSGGGGTEAFF.